Listed below are T cell receptor beta chains from one sample, sequenced in a study of shared clonotypes between healthy human individuals. Assay: immunoSEQ multiplex PCR; the TCRdb copy retains only in-frame clones and omits some. The sample records more than 1 million clones, approximately 80% being singletons. The sample taken for sequencing was memory CD4+ T cells from PBMCs. The receptors stem from a man aged 18 to 30 in good health. Some clones in this sample may be carry-over from other donors' samples. Both conserved end residues are part of each CDR3. D genes are given only for firm matches. Clone size is shown for a subset of rows, as once, few, many or a class of expanded clone.

v_gene	d_gene	abundance	j_gene	CDR3nt	CDR3aa
TRBV4-3	NA	NA	TRBJ2-3	TGCGCCAGCAGCCAAATAGGGGCCGACCTAACAGATACGCAGTATTTT	CASSQIGADLTDTQYF
TRBV27	NA	NA	TRBJ2-1	TGTGCCAGCAAAGCCTTTATCAGACTCCCCTACAATGAGCAGTTCTTC	CASKAFIRLPYNEQFF
TRBV29-1	NA	many	TRBJ1-2	TGCAGCGTTGAACCGGCGGGGTTAAGCTATGGCTACACCTTC	CSVEPAGLSYGYTF
TRBV6-4	NA	NA	TRBJ1-5	TGTGCCAGCAGTGCTTTCTCGGATCAGCCCCAGCATTTT	CASSAFSDQPQHF
TRBV7-2	TRBD2	few	TRBJ2-7	TGTGCCAGCAGCTCCCCCACTAGCGGGGGATCCTACGAGCAGTACTTC	CASSSPTSGGSYEQYF
TRBV5-1	NA	NA	TRBJ2-2	TGCGCCAGCAGTCGGACCCCGACCGGGGAGCTGTTTTTT	CASSRTPTGELFF
TRBV19	NA	once	TRBJ2-3	TGTGCCAGTAGTATGGATCTCGGCCGCACAGATACGCAGTATTTT	CASSMDLGRTDTQYF
TRBV5-6	NA	NA	TRBJ2-7	TGTGCCAGCAGCTGGGAGAGCTACGAGCAGTACTTC	CASSWESYEQYF
TRBV11-2	NA	NA	TRBJ2-3	TGTGCCAGCAGCTTCTCTACAGAGACAGATACGCAGTATTTT	CASSFSTETDTQYF
TRBV2	TRBD2	NA	TRBJ2-5	TGTGCCAGCAGTTATCGGGGGGGACAAGAGACCCAGTACTTC	CASSYRGGQETQYF
TRBV7-6	NA	NA	TRBJ2-1	TGTGCCAGCAGCTTAGGACGAGAGTCCTACAATGAGCAGTTCTTC	CASSLGRESYNEQFF
TRBV6-1	NA	NA	TRBJ2-2	TGTGCCAGCAGTGAATTGTCGGGAGTCCTCGGGGAGCTGTTTTTT	CASSELSGVLGELFF
TRBV9	NA	NA	TRBJ2-7	TGTGCCAGCAGCCCCGGAGGGCCTCTATACGAGCAGTACTTC	CASSPGGPLYEQYF
TRBV28	NA	NA	TRBJ1-5	TGTGCCAGCAGTTCCCCCCCCAATCAGCCCCAGCATTTT	CASSSPPNQPQHF
TRBV28	TRBD1	NA	TRBJ2-7	TGTGCCAGCAGTTTAGGGGGACAGGGTCTGGTTTACGAGCAGTACTTC	CASSLGGQGLVYEQYF
TRBV28	NA	NA	TRBJ1-1	TGTGCCAGTGGACAGAGCGGGACTGAAGCTTTCTTT	CASGQSGTEAFF
TRBV18	TRBD1	NA	TRBJ2-3	TGTGCCAGCTCACCACCGGAGGACAGGGGCGTCACAGATACGCAGTATTTT	CASSPPEDRGVTDTQYF
TRBV4-2	TRBD1	NA	TRBJ2-7	TGTGCCAGCAGCCAAAGACAGGGCGACGAGCAGTACTTC	CASSQRQGDEQYF
TRBV14	NA	NA	TRBJ1-1	TGTGCCAGCAGCCAAGATCTACAGGGCCCTGAAGCTTTCTTT	CASSQDLQGPEAFF
TRBV6-5	TRBD1	NA	TRBJ2-1	TGTGCCAGCAGTTACTCCGGACAGGGGAACAATGAGCAGTTCTTC	CASSYSGQGNNEQFF
TRBV28	NA	NA	TRBJ2-7	TGTGCCAGCAGTTTTCAAGTGGGGGCTGTAGGGTACGAGCAGTACTTC	CASSFQVGAVGYEQYF
TRBV7-2	TRBD1	NA	TRBJ2-2	TGTGCCAGCAGCCAAAACCGGGACAGGGGGACCGGGGAGCTGTTTTTT	CASSQNRDRGTGELFF
TRBV5-6	NA	once	TRBJ2-7	TGTGCCAGCAGCTTGAGACAGAGGGGCGAGCAGTACTTC	CASSLRQRGEQYF
TRBV7-2	TRBD2	NA	TRBJ2-7	TGTGCCAGCAGCTTAAGACTAGCGGGAGACTACGAGCAGTACTTC	CASSLRLAGDYEQYF
TRBV15	NA	NA	TRBJ2-3	TGTGCCACCAGCAGACAGGGCGAACCTAGCACAGATACGCAGTATTTT	CATSRQGEPSTDTQYF
TRBV19	NA	NA	TRBJ2-5	TGTGCCAGTAGTATAGGGGTCAGGACCCAAGAGACCCAGTACTTC	CASSIGVRTQETQYF
TRBV9	NA	once	TRBJ1-4	TGTGCCAGCAGCGCCTGGGCTGGGGGGGAACTGTTTTTT	CASSAWAGGELFF
TRBV6-6	NA	NA	TRBJ1-2	TGTGCCAGCAGTTACGCTGAAGAAGGCTACACCTTC	CASSYAEEGYTF
TRBV19	NA	few	TRBJ1-2	TGTGCCAGTAGCGTAGCCTTGGGGTCTTATGGCTACACCTTC	CASSVALGSYGYTF
TRBV5-1	NA	NA	TRBJ1-2	TGCGCCAGCAGCTTGGGGGCTGGACCCTTTAACTATGGCTACACCTTC	CASSLGAGPFNYGYTF
TRBV2	NA	NA	TRBJ1-1	TGTGCCAGCAGATCGGAGAGGAACACTGAAGCTTTCTTT	CASRSERNTEAFF
TRBV11-2	NA	NA	TRBJ2-6	TGTGCCAGCAGCTTAGTAGGTAAATCCTCTGGGGCCAACGTCCTGACTTTC	CASSLVGKSSGANVLTF
TRBV28	NA	NA	TRBJ2-7	TGTGCCAGCGGGCGCCACCAAAGGGAGCAGTACTTC	CASGRHQREQYF
TRBV5-1	NA	NA	TRBJ2-7	TGCGCCAGCAGCCTCCCTAGTGACGAGCAGTACTTC	CASSLPSDEQYF
TRBV5-4	NA	NA	TRBJ1-1	TGTGCCAGCAGCTCGGGAGCTATAGTACACACTGAAGCTTTCTTT	CASSSGAIVHTEAFF
TRBV5-4	NA	NA	TRBJ1-2	TGTGCCAGCAGCTTGGACAGTCTGTCGGGCTACACCTTC	CASSLDSLSGYTF
TRBV11-3	NA	NA	TRBJ2-5	TGTGCCAGCAGCCTGACCCGTAGCGCAGAGACCCAGTACTTC	CASSLTRSAETQYF
TRBV18	NA	NA	TRBJ2-7	TGTGCCAGCTCGGCTGGTCCACCAAGCTCCTACGAGCAGTACTTC	CASSAGPPSSYEQYF
TRBV6-5	NA	NA	TRBJ1-1	TGTGCCAGCAGCCCCTGGACAGCAAGGAACACTGAAGCTTTCTTT	CASSPWTARNTEAFF
TRBV6-7	NA	NA	TRBJ2-5	TGTGCCAGCAGTTACTCAGCCCAGCGGAAGCGGGAGACCCAGTACTTC	CASSYSAQRKRETQYF
TRBV2	TRBD1	few	TRBJ1-2	TGTGCCAGCAGGGGGGACAGCTATGGCTACACCTTC	CASRGDSYGYTF
TRBV6-1	NA	NA	TRBJ2-3	TGTGCCAGCAGCCAGGCTGCCGTGAAAGATACGCAGTATTTT	CASSQAAVKDTQYF
TRBV19	TRBD1	NA	TRBJ2-7	TGTGCCAGTAGTACCGGGACAGGGGGCGCAAGGTTCTACGAGCAGTACTTC	CASSTGTGGARFYEQYF
TRBV28	TRBD1	NA	TRBJ1-2	TGTGCCACCCCCGCCAGGAAGACAGGGGGAGGTACTAACTATGGCTACACCTTC	CATPARKTGGGTNYGYTF
TRBV6-1	TRBD2	NA	TRBJ2-2	TGTGCCACTACCGGACTAGCGGGAACCGGGGAGCTGTTTTTT	CATTGLAGTGELFF